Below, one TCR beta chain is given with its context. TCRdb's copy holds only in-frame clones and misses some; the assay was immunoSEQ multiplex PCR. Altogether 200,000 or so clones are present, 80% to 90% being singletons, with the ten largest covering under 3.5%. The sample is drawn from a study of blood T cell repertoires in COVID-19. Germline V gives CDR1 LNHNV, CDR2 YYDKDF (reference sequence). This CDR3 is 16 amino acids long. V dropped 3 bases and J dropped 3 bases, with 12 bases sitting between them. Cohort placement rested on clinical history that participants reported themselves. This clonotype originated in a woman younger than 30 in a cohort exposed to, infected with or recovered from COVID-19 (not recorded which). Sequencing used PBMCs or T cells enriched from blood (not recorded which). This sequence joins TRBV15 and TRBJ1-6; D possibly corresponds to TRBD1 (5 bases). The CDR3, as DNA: TGTGCCACCAGCAGGGGGGAGGGTAACTATAATTCACCCCTCCACTTT. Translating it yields CATSRGEGNYNSPLHF.